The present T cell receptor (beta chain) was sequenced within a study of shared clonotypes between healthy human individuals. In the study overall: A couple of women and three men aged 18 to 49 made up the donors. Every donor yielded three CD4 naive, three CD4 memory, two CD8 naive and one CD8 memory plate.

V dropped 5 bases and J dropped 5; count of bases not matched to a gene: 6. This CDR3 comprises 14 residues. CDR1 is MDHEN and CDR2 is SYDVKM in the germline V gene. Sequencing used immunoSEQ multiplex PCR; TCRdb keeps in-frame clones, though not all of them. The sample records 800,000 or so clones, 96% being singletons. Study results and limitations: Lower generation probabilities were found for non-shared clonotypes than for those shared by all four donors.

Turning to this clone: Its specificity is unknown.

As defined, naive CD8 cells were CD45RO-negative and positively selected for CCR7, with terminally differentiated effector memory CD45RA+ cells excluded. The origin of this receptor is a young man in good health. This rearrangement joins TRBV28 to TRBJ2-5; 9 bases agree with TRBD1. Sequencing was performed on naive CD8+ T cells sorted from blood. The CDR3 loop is CASSVTGGWETQYF. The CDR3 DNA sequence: TGTGCCAGCAGTGTAACAGGGGGCTGGGAGACCCAGTACTTC.